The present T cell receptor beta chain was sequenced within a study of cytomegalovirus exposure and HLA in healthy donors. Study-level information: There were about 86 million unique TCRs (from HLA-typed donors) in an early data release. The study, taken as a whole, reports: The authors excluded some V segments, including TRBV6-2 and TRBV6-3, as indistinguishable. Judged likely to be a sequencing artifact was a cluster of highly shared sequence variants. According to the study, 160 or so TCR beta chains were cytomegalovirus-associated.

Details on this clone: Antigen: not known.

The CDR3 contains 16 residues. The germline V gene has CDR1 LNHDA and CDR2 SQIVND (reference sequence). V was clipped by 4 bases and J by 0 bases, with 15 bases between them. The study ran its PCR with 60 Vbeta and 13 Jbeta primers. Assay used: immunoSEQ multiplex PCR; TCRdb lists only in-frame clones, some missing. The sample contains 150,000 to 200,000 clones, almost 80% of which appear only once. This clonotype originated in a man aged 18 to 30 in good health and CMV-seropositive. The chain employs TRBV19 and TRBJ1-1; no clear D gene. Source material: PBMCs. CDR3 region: CASSTPPSKMNTEAFF. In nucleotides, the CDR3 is TGTGCCAGTAGTACCCCCCCAAGCAAGATGAACACTGAAGCTTTCTTT.